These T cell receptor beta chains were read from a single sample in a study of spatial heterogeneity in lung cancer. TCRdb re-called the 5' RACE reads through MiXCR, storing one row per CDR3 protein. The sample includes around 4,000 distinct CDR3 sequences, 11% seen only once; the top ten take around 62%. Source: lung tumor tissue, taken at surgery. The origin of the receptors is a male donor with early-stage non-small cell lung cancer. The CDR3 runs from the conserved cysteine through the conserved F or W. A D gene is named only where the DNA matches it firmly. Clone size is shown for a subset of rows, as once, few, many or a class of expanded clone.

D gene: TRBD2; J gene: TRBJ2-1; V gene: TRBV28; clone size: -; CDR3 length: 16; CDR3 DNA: TGTGCCAGCAGGGACTTTAGCGGGGGAGTGTACAATGAGCAGTTCTTC; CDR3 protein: CASRDFSGGVYNEQFF
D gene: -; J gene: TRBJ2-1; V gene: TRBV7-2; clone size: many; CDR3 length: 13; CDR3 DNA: TGTGCCAGCAGCCTACGCTCCTACAATGAGCAGTTCTTC; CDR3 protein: CASSLRSYNEQFF
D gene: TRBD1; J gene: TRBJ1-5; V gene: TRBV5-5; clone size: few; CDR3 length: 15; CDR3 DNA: TGTGCCAGCAGTACCGGGACAGGAATCAATCAGCCCCAGCATTTT; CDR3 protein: CASSTGTGINQPQHF
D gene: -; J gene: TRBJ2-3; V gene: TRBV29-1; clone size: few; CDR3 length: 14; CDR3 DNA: TGCAGCGTCATCCTATCCGGCGCCACAGATACGCAGTATTTT; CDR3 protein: CSVILSGATDTQYF
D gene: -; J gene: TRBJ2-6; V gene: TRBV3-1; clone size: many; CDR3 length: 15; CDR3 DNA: TGTGCCAGCAGCACCTCCGGAGGGGGGGCCAACGTCCTGACTTTC; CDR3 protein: CASSTSGGGANVLTF
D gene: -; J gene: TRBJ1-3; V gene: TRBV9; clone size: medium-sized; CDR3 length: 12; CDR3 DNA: TGTGCCAGCAGCGTTTCTGGAAACACCATATATTTT; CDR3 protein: CASSVSGNTIYF
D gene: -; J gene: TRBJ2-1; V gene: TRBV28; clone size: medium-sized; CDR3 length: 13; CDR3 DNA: TGTGCCAGCAGTTTCCCAAGCCGCAATGAGCAGTTCTTC; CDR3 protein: CASSFPSRNEQFF
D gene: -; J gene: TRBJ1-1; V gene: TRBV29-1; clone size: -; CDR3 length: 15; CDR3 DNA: TGCAGCGTTGATAGTACGGCAGGAGAGAACACTGAAGCTTTCTTT; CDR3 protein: CSVDSTAGENTEAFF
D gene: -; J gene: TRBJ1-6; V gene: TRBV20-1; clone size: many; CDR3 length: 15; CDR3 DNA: TGCAGTGCTAGAGATGTAGGACAGTATAATTCACCCCTCCACTTT; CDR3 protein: CSARDVGQYNSPLHF
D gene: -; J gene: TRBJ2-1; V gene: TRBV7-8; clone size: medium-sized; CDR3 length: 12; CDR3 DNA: TGTGCCAGCAGCCTCGCCCCGAGTGAGCAGTTCTTC; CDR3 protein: CASSLAPSEQFF
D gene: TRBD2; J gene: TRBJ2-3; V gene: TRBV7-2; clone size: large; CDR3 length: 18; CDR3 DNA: TGTGCCAGCAGCCACCAGAGTTTTGGAGGGAGGGCGATCGATACGCAGTATTTT; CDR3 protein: CASSHQSFGGRAIDTQYF
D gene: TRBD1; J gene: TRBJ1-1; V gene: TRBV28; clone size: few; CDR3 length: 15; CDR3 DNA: TGTGCCAGCAGACACTACAGGGGGCGGAACACTGAAGCTTTCTTT; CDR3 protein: CASRHYRGRNTEAFF
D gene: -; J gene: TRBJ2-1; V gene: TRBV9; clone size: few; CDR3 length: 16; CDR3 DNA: TGTGCCAGCAGCGTAAGCCCGGGACTGGGGTACAATGAGCAGTTCTTC; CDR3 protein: CASSVSPGLGYNEQFF
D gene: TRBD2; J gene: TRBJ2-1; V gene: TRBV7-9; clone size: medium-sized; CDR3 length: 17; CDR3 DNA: TGTGCCAGCAGCTCGACTAGCGGGAGTAATGCCTACAATGAGCAGTTCTTC; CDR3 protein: CASSSTSGSNAYNEQFF
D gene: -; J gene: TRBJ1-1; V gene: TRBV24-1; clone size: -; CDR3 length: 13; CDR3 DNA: TGTGCCACCAGTGATTCCGGGAGGACTGAAGCTTTCTTT; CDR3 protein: CATSDSGRTEAFF
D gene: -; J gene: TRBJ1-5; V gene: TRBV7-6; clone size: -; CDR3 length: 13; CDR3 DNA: TGTGCCAGCAGCTTTGGGGGGGATCAGCCCCAGCATTTT; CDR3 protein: CASSFGGDQPQHF
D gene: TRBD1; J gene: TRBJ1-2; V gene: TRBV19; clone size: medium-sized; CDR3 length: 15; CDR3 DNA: TGTGCCAGCTGGGGGACAGGGGTTTATTCAATCGGCTACACCTTC; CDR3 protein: CASWGTGVYSIGYTF
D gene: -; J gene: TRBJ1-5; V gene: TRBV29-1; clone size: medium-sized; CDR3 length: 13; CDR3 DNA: TGCAGCGTTGCAGAGAATAGCAATCAGCCCCAGCATTTT; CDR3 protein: CSVAENSNQPQHF
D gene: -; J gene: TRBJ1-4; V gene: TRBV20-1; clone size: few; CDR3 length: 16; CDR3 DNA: TGCAGTGCTAGAGACCCGGCGGCAGGGGATGGCGAAAAACTGTTTTTT; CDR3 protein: CSARDPAAGDGEKLFF
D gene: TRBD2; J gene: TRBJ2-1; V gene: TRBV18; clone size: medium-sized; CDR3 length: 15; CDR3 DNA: TGTGCCAGCTCACCTAGCGGGAGGATGGTCGATGAGCAGTTCTTC; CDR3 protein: CASSPSGRMVDEQFF
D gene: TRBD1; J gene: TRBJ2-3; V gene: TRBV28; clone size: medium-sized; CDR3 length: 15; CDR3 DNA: TGTGCCAGCAGTCGCAAACAGGGGACCACAGATACGCAGTATTTT; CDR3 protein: CASSRKQGTTDTQYF
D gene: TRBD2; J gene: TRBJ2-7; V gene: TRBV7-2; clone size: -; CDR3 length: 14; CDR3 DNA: TGTGCCAGCAGTTTTGTTGCTAGCGGGGACGAGCAGTACTTC; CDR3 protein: CASSFVASGDEQYF
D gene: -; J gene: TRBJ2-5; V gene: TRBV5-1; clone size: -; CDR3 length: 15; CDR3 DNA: TGCGCCAGCAGCTTGTCTGGGGACCCGCAAGAGACCCAGTACTTC; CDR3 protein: CASSLSGDPQETQYF
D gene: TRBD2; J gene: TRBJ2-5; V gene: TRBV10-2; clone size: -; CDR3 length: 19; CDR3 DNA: TGCGCCAGCAGTGAAGCAGCGGGAGGGCCCTTGGTTGTACAAGAGACCCAGTACTTC; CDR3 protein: CASSEAAGGPLVVQETQYF
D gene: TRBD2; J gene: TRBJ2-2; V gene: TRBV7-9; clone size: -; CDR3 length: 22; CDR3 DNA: TGTGCCAGCAGCTTACGTCTTTCCTCGGTGCTAGCGGGGGGGCTATACCCCGGGGAGCTGTTTTTT; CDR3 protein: CASSLRLSSVLAGGLYPGELFF
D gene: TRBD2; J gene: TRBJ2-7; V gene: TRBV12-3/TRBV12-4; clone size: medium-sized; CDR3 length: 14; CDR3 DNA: TGTGCCAGCAGTTTCACGGGGGGGATCGACGAGCAGTACTTC; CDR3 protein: CASSFTGGIDEQYF
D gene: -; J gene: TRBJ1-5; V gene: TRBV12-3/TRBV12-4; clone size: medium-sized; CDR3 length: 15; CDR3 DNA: TGTGCCAGCAGTTTGAAGGGGATTGGAAATCAGCCCCAGCATTTT; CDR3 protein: CASSLKGIGNQPQHF
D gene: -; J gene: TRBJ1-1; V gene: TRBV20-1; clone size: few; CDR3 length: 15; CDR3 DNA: TGCAGTGCTAGAGATCTGCGGGCCTTGAACAGTGAAGCTTTCTTT; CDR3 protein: CSARDLRALNSEAFF
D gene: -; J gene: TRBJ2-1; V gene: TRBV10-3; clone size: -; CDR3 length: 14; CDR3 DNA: TGTGCCGTCAAGGCCGGGGGCTCCCACAATGAGCAGTTCTTC; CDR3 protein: CAVKAGGSHNEQFF
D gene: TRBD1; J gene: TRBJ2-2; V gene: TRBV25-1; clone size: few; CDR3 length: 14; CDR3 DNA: TGTGCCAGCCTAGGACAGGGGAACACCGGGGAGCTGTTTTTT; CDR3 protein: CASLGQGNTGELFF
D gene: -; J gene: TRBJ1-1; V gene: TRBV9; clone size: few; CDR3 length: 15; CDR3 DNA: TGTGCCAGCAGCCCCCACCTCACGCCGAACACTGAAGCTTTCTTT; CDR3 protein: CASSPHLTPNTEAFF
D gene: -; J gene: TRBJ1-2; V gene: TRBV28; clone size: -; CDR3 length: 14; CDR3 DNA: TGTGCCAGCAGTACTCCGGGCCAACGTTTGGGCTACACCTTC; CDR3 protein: CASSTPGQRLGYTF
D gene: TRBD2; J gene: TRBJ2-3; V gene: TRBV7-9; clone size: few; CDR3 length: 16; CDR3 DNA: TGTGCCAGCAGCCCCTTGGCGGGGGGCCCCACAGATACGCAGTATTTT; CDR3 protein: CASSPLAGGPTDTQYF
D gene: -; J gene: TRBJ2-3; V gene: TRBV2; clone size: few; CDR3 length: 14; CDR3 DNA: TGTGCCAGCACCAGGCGGGATTCCACAGATACGCAGTATTTT; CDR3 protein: CASTRRDSTDTQYF
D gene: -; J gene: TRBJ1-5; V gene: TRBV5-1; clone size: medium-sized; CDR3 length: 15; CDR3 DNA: TGCGCCAGCAGCTTTGGGCAGGGAGATGGGCAGCCCCAGCATTTT; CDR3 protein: CASSFGQGDGQPQHF
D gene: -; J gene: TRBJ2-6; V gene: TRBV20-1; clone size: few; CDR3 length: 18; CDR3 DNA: TGCAGTGCTAGCAAACCACCGGGACATCACTCTGGGGCCAACGTCCTGACTTTC; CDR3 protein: CSASKPPGHHSGANVLTF
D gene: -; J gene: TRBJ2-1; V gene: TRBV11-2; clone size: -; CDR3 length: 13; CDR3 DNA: TGTGCCAGCAGCTTAGATCGGGTAGCCCATCAGTTCTTC; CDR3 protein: CASSLDRVAHQFF
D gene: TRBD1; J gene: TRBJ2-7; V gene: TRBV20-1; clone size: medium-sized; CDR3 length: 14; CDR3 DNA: TGCAGTGCTAGAAAGGACAGGGATTCCATGGCGCAGTACTTC; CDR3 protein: CSARKDRDSMAQYF
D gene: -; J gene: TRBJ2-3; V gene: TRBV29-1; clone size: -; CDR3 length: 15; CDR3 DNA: TGCAGCGTCCTCGGACAGGGAGGGAGCACAGATACGCAGTATTTT; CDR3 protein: CSVLGQGGSTDTQYF
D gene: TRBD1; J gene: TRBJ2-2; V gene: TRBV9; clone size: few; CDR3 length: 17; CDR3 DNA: TGTGCCAGCAGCGTACCCCGGACAGGGGTGAACACCGGGGAGCTGTTTTTT; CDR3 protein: CASSVPRTGVNTGELFF
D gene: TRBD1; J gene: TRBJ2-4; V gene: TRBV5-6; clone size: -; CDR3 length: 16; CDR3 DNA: TGTGCCAGCACCAGCACAGGGGGCGGGGCCAAAAACATTCAGTACTTC; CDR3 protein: CASTSTGGGAKNIQYF
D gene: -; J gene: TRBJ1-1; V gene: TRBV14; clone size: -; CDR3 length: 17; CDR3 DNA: TGTGCCAGCAGCCCCCCGGGGGCGCGGGGAGGGAACACTGAAGCTTTCTTT; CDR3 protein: CASSPPGARGGNTEAFF